The 14 T cell receptor beta chains listed next were all sequenced from one sample in a study of low-dose radiotherapy and immunotherapy resistance in tumors. The time point: after trial treatment. Treatment defined: LDRT plus nivolumab, ipilimumab, low-dose cyclophosphamide and aspirin (RACIN trial). With TRAV- and TRBV-specific primers, first-strand cDNA was made, covering the alpha and beta chains. With a V-primer adapter and a constant-region primer, TCRs were amplified for about 19 PCR cycles. From the reads, TCRdb called clonotypes with MiXCR, one entry per CDR3 protein. The sample shows tens of thousands of distinct CDR3 sequences, less than 30% of them seen only once. The sample was PBMCs, taken after low-dose radiotherapy plus immunotherapy. These receptors originate from a male donor with prostate cancer.

This clonotype was seen many times. This sequence joins TRBV29-1 and TRBJ2-7; possible D gene TRBD1, 6 bases. Germline V CDR1 and CDR2: SQVTM, ANQGSEA. This CDR3 is 11 amino acids long. Trimming removed 5 bases from V and 4 bases from J, with 9 bases in between. CDR3 region: CSVRTAYEQYF. The CDR3 region has the DNA TGCAGCGTTAGGACAGCGTACGAGCAGTACTTC.

The chain recombines TRBV12-3 or TRBV12-4 with TRBJ2-1; TRBD1 aligns across 7 bases. This CDR3 comprises 18 residues. Losses at the gene ends were 2 bases for V and 2 bases for J; bases not matched to a gene: 12. CDR3 sequence: CASSLFVFGQEAYNEQFF. DNA of the CDR3: TGTGCCAGCAGTTTATTCGTCTTCGGACAGGAGGCCTACAATGAGCAGTTCTTC.

This clonotype was observed many times. The chain recombines TRBV5-1 with TRBJ2-7; a weak D match, TRBD2 (7 bases). The length of the CDR3 is 14 residues. Looked up from germline, CDR1 is SGHRS and CDR2 is YFSETQ. V lost 3 bases, J lost 4 bases, and 14 bases lay in between. CDR3 nucleotide sequence: TGCGCCAGCAGCTCCATGGGGGGGGCGTACGAGCAGTACTTC. Translated, it gives CASSSMGGAYEQYF.

The J gene is TRBJ1-2, the V gene TRBV28, with 8 positions matching TRBD1. This CDR3 has 15 amino acids. Germline values: CDR1 MDHEN, CDR2 SYDVKM. Trimming removed 6 bases from V and 0 bases from J; junction bases left unmatched: 6. The CDR3 bases are TGTGCCAGCAGATCGGGACAGGACACTAACTATGGCTACACCTTC. Translated, it gives CASRSGQDTNYGYTF.

This clonotype was recorded many times. The rearrangement joins TRBV29-1 to TRBJ2-1; no firm D call. Germline V gene data show CDR1 as SQVTM and CDR2 as ANQGSEA. V shed 4 bases and J shed 1 base, with 8 bases lying between them. This CDR3 has 13 residues. CDR3 DNA sequence: TGCAGCGTTGTGTCCCAGTCCTACAATGAGCAGTTCTTC. This codes for CSVVSQSYNEQFF.

The rearrangement joins TRBV11-2 to TRBJ2-7, with TRBD2 matching 7 bases. V trimming: 1 base; J trimming: 4 bases; junction bases outside the gene matches: 10. CDR3 length: 16 residues. CDR1 is SGHAT and CDR2 is FQNNGV in the germline V gene. CDR3 DNA: TGTGCCAGCAGCTTAGTGACCAGCGGGAATCGGTACGAGCAGTACTTC. Protein sequence: CASSLVTSGNRYEQYF. The complete variable domain, with remaining parts taken from reference TRBV11-2 and TRBJ2-7, reads EAGVAQSPRYKIIEKRQSVAFWCNPISGHATLYWYQQILGQGPKLLIQFQNNGVVDDSQLPKDRFSAERLKGVDSTLKIQPAKLEDSAVYLCASSLVTSGNRYEQYFGPGTRLTVT.

At least ten counts were recorded for this clonotype. V and J are TRBV9 and TRBJ2-7; 7 nucleotides agree with TRBD2. Losses at the gene ends were 3 bases for V and 0 bases for J; bases not matched to a gene: 9. The germline CDR1 and CDR2 sequences are SGDLS and YYNGEE. The CDR3 runs 16 residues. In DNA form, the CDR3 reads TGTGCCAGCAGCGAGGGGAGCGGGGTGAGCTCCTACGAGCAGTACTTC. Translated: CASSEGSGVSSYEQYF.

This clonotype was counted at least ten times. The chain couples TRBV5-4 to TRBJ2-1; D gene unclear. Trimming removed 2 bases from V and 5 bases from J, with 2 bases in between. The V gene's germline CDR1 is SGHNT and CDR2 YYREEE (reference sequence). The CDR3 loop spans 11 amino acids. The CDR3 region is CASSFNNEQFF. The CDR3 DNA sequence: TGTGCCAGCAGCTTTAACAATGAGCAGTTCTTC.

This clonotype was detected many times. The J gene is TRBJ2-7, the V gene TRBV7-2, with 8 bases fitting TRBD1. Germline V CDR1 and CDR2: SGHTA, FQGNSA. Trimming cost V 1 base and J 6 bases; bases outside gene matches: 2. The CDR3 extends over 13 amino acids. Here the CDR3 reads CASSLDRGIEQYF. DNA of the CDR3: TGTGCCAGCAGCTTAGACAGGGGGATCGAGCAGTACTTC.

This clonotype was seen at least ten times. The genes are TRBV11-2 and TRBJ2-5, with D possibly TRBD2 on 6 matching bases. Germline assignment: CDR1 SGHAT and CDR2 FQNNGV. V was cut by 2 bases and J by 0 bases, with 13 bases left in between. The CDR3 runs 16 residues. CDR3 residues: CASSLMGGLNQETQYF. The CDR3 DNA reads as TGTGCCAGCAGCTTAATGGGGGGTTTGAACCAAGAGACCCAGTACTTC. Variable domain in full (rest from reference TRBV11-2 and TRBJ2-5): EAGVAQSPRYKIIEKRQSVAFWCNPISGHATLYWYQQILGQGPKLLIQFQNNGVVDDSQLPKDRFSAERLKGVDSTLKIQPAKLEDSAVYLCASSLMGGLNQETQYFGPGTRLLVL.

This clonotype was counted at least ten times. The chain links TRBV6-1 to TRBJ2-5; D unclear. Trimming stripped 3 bases from V and 1 base from J, with 15 bases between. Germline V CDR1 and CDR2: MNHNS, SASEGT. The CDR3 is 16 amino acids. DNA of the CDR3: TGTGCCAGCAGTGAGGGCCCGAGCCTCTTCCAAGAGACCCAGTACTTC. Residues: CASSEGPSLFQETQYF.

The genes are TRBV20-1 and TRBJ2-5; 7 nucleotides line up with TRBD2. Germline CDR1 and CDR2: DFQATT and SNEGSKA (reference sequence). With 0 bases clipped from V and 3 bases from J, the junction kept 10 bases outside the gene matches. The CDR3 runs to 16 residues. CDR3 amino acids: CSARESGGGGKETQYF. CDR3 coding DNA: TGCAGTGCTAGAGAATCTGGGGGGGGTGGAAAAGAGACCCAGTACTTC.

This clonotype came up many times. J is TRBJ1-1 and V is TRBV7-9; D is ambiguous. Germline loops: CDR1 SEHNR, CDR2 FQNEAQ (reference sequence). The CDR3 sequence is 14 residues long. V was clipped by 1 base and J by 0 bases, with 6 bases between them. DNA of the CDR3: TGTGCCAGCAGCTTAGGCGGCGTGAACACTGAAGCTTTCTTT. Protein product: CASSLGGVNTEAFF.

This clonotype was seen many times. V and J are TRBV18 and TRBJ2-7, with TRBD2 matching 8 bases. The CDR3 spans 13 residues. Germline loops: CDR1 KGHSH, CDR2 LQKENI. The V segment lost 4 bases and the J segment 5 bases; nucleotides outside the gene matches: 4. CDR3: CASSRAGAHEQYF. The CDR3, as DNA: TGTGCCAGCTCACGAGCGGGAGCTCACGAGCAGTACTTC.